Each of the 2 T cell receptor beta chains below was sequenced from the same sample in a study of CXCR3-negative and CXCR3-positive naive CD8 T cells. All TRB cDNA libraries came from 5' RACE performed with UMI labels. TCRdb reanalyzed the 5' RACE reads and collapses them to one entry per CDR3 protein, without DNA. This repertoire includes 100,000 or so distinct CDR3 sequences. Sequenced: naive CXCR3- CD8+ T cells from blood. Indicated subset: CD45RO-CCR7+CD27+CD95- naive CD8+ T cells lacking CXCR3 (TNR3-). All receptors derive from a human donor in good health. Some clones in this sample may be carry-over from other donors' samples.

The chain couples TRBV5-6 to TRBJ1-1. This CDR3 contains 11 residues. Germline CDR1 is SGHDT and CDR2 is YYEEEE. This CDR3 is CASRDNTEAFF.

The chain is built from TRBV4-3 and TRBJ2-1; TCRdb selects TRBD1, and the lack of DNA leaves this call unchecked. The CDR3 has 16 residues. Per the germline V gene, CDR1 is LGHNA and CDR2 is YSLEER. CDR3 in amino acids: CASSQDRGPSHNEQFF.